This is a list of T cell receptor beta chains from one sample in a study of blood T cell repertoires in COVID-19. Method: immunoSEQ multiplex PCR; TCRdb's copy keeps in-frame clones and lacks some. Of approximately 130,000 clones listed, approximately 83% were seen once; the top ten hold around 17%. Sequenced sample: peripheral blood. Receptors originate from a woman between 45 and 65 years old who had recovered from COVID-19. The CDR3 runs from the conserved cysteine through the conserved F or W. Each record gives: CDR3 protein, CDR3 DNA, D gene, V gene, J gene, clone size. D genes are given only for firm matches. Clone size is not always given. Where it is, it says once, few, many or a class for expanded clones.

CDR3: CASSLVQGARGYTF
DNA: TGTGCCAGCAGCTTAGTACAGGGGGCGAGAGGCTACACCTTC
D: TRBD1
V: TRBV11-2
J: TRBJ1-2
size: .

CDR3: CASSQDLVLAGGRNTGELFF
DNA: TGTGCCAGCAGCCAAGATCTTGTACTAGCGGGGGGTAGGAACACCGGGGAGCTGTTTTTT
D: TRBD2
V: TRBV4-2
J: TRBJ2-2
size: .

CDR3: CASSRTGWEDQPQHF
DNA: TGTGCCAGCAGTCGGACAGGGTGGGAAGATCAGCCCCAGCATTTT
D: TRBD1
V: TRBV27
J: TRBJ1-5
size: .

CDR3: CASSQADSPLHF
DNA: TGTGCCAGCAGCCAAGCAGATTCACCCCTCCACTTT
D: .
V: TRBV3-1/TRBV3-2
J: TRBJ1-6
size: .

CDR3: CASSWVRVNTGELFF
DNA: TGTGCCAGTAGTTGGGTCAGGGTGAACACCGGGGAGCTGTTTTTT
D: .
V: TRBV19
J: TRBJ2-2
size: once

CDR3: CASSGQGDTGELFF
DNA: TGCGCCAGCTCCGGACAGGGGGACACCGGGGAGCTGTTTTTT
D: TRBD1
V: TRBV5-1
J: TRBJ2-2
size: once

CDR3: CASSSGQGNYGYTF
DNA: TGTGCCAGCAGCTCCGGACAGGGGAACTATGGCTACACCTTC
D: TRBD1
V: TRBV13
J: TRBJ1-2
size: few

CDR3: CASSPSGDLTYNEQFF
DNA: TGTGCCAGCTCACCTTCTGGAGACTTAACCTACAATGAGCAGTTCTTC
D: .
V: TRBV18
J: TRBJ2-1
size: .

CDR3: CASLDPGQGYGYTF
DNA: TGTGCCAGCTTAGACCCGGGACAGGGCTATGGCTACACCTTC
D: TRBD1
V: TRBV19
J: TRBJ1-2
size: .

CDR3: CASSLARRVPYGYTF
DNA: TGTGCCAGCAGCTTAGCCCGGAGGGTCCCATATGGCTACACCTTC
D: .
V: TRBV7-9
J: TRBJ1-2
size: once

CDR3: CASSQGGRGGFYNEQFF
DNA: TGCGCCAGCAGCCAAGGGGGTCGCGGGGGCTTCTACAATGAGCAGTTCTTC
D: .
V: TRBV4-1
J: TRBJ2-1
size: .

CDR3: CATSSLDRDRSEQFF
DNA: TGTGCCACCAGTTCCCTCGACAGGGACAGGAGTGAGCAGTTCTTC
D: TRBD1
V: TRBV24-1
J: TRBJ2-1
size: .